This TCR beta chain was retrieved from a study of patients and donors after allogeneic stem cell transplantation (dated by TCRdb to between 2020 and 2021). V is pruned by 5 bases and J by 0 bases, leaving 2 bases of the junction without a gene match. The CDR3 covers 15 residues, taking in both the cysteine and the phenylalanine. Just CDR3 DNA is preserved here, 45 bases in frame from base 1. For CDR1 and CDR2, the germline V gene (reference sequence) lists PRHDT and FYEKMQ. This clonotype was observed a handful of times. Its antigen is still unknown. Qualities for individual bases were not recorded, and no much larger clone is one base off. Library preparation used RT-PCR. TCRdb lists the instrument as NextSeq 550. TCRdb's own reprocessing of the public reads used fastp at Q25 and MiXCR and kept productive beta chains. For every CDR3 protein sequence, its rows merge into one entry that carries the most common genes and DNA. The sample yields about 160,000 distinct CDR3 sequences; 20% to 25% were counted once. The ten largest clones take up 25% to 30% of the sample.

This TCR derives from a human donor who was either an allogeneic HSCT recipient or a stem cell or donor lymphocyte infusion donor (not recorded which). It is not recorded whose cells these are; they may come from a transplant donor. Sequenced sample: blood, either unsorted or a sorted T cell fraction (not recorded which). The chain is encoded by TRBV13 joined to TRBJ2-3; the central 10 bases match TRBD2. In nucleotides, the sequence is TGTGCCAGCAGCCCGACTAGCGGGAGCACAGATACGCAGTATTTT. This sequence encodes CASSPTSGSTDTQYF. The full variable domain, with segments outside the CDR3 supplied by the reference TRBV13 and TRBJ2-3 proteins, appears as AAGVIQSPRHLIKEKRETATLKCYPIPRHDTVYWYQQGPGQDPQFLISFYEKMQSDKGSIPDRFSAQQFSDYHSELNMSSLELGDSALYFCASSPTSGSTDTQYFGPGTRLTVL.